One sample yielded the 22 T cell receptor beta chains listed below, sequenced in a study of T cells in Graves' hyperthyroidism and ophthalmopathy. Amplification of TCR beta CDR3 regions used RNA as the template. HTBI primers were employed in a first-round RT-PCR of the TCR CDR3. TCRdb redid the calling of the multiplex PCR reads with MiXCR, one entry per CDR3 protein. Found here are roughly 740,000 distinct CDR3 sequences, about a sixth of them singletons; the top ten hold roughly 8%. Source material: blood. These receptor sequences come from a man in his late teens or twenties with Graves' hyperthyroidism.

This clonotype was seen many times. This sequence joins TRBV7-3 and TRBJ2-1, with 8 nucleotides matching TRBD1. Trimming cost V 5 bases and J 1 base; bases outside gene matches: 7. Germline V gene sequence: CDR1 SGHTA, CDR2 FQGTGA. The CDR3 loop spans 16 amino acids. CDR3 coding DNA: TGTGCCAGCAGCACTGGACAGGGCGGGTCCTACAATGAGCAGTTCTTC. This translates into CASSTGQGGSYNEQFF.

This clonotype has a count of ten or more. This rearrangement joins TRBV5-6 to TRBJ1-4; D unresolved. This CDR3 has 13 residues. Germline V gene lookup returns CDR1 SGHDT and CDR2 YYEEEE. The V and J ends lost 3 bases and 6 bases respectively, with 9 bases between them. The CDR3 sequence is CASSSDDYEKLFF. The CDR3 nucleotides are TGTGCCAGCAGCTCGGACGACTATGAAAAACTGTTTTTT.

The V and J genes are TRBV2 and TRBJ2-5; TRBD1 is a possible D gene (5 bases). The CDR3 has 16 residues. Germline CDR1 and CDR2: SNHLY and FYNNEI. Trimming took 8 bases from V and 2 from J, leaving 21 bases between them. The CDR3 sequence: CASVENRQPPQETQYF. In DNA, the CDR3 is TGTGCCAGCGTCGAAAACCGACAGCCCCCGCAAGAGACCCAGTACTTC.

This clonotype was counted many times. V gene TRBV28 combines with J gene TRBJ1-2; weak D call: TRBD1 (6 bases). V dropped 5 bases and J dropped 2 bases, with 21 bases sitting between them. CDR1 is MDHEN and CDR2 is SYDVKM in the germline V gene. This CDR3 is built from 17 residues. For the CDR3, the DNA is TGTGCCAGCAGTCAAACCTTTCCTTCGACAGGCAACTATGGCTACACCTTC. It yields the protein CASSQTFPSTGNYGYTF.

The chain couples TRBV27 to TRBJ2-3, with 11 bases identical to TRBD2. V lost 3 bases, J lost 3 bases, and 5 bases stayed unmatched. The CDR3 contains 16 residues. The germline gives CDR1 MNHEY, CDR2 SMNVEV (reference sequence). The CDR3 sequence: CASSLYSGRVTDTQYF. CDR3 DNA: TGTGCCAGCAGTTTGTATAGCGGGAGGGTGACAGATACGCAGTATTTT.

The chain carries TRBV19 and TRBJ2-7; D is possibly TRBD1 (6 bases). Germline V gene sequence: CDR1 LNHDA, CDR2 SQIVND (reference sequence). The CDR3 covers 14 residues. Trimming cost V 8 bases and J 1 base, with 15 bases left between them. In nucleotides, the CDR3 is TGTGCCAGTTCTTATTGGGACACTTCCTACGAGCAGTACTTC. Its translation: CASSYWDTSYEQYF. Full variable domain (missing parts from reference TRBV19 and TRBJ2-7): DGGITQSPKYLFRKEGQNVTLSCEQNLNHDAMYWYRQDPGQGLRLIYYSQIVNDFQKGDIAEGYSVSREKKESFPLTVTSAQKNPTAFYLCASSYWDTSYEQYFGPGTRLTVT.

The chain combines TRBV18 with TRBJ1-2; D is perhaps TRBD1 (5 bases). Germline CDR1 is KGHSH and CDR2 is LQKENI. The ends were cut back, 2 bases at V and 3 bases at J, with 13 bases in the middle. There are 15 residues in the CDR3. The CDR3 DNA reads TGTGCCAGCTCACCAGACGGGACCCCTTACTATGGCTACACCTTC. This sequence encodes CASSPDGTPYYGYTF.

This chain connects TRBV6-1 to TRBJ2-5, with 16 positions matching TRBD2. This CDR3 is 17 amino acids long. The ends lost 6 bases at V and 3 bases at J; junction bases unmatched: 7. CDR1 and CDR2 from the germline V gene are MNHNS and SASEGT. The DNA for the CDR3 is TGTGCCAGCAGGGGGACTAGCGGGAGGGTATGGGAAGAGACCCAGTACTTC. Translating it yields CASRGTSGRVWEETQYF.

This chain links TRBV10-3 with TRBJ2-1, with no clear D. V was shortened by 0 bases and J by 1 base, with 10 bases between the two germline ends. Germline CDR1 is ENHRY and CDR2 is SYGVKD. There are 16 residues in the CDR3. CDR3 nucleotides: TGTGCCATCAGTGAGTCGAAGGCCACATCCTACAATGAGCAGTTCTTC. Translated, it gives CAISESKATSYNEQFF.

This clonotype was counted many times. V usage is TRBV18 and J usage is TRBJ2-5; perhaps D is TRBD1 or TRBD2 (5 bases each). The CDR3 totals 12 residues. The V and J ends lost 3 bases and 5 bases respectively, with 7 bases between them. CDR1 KGHSH and CDR2 LQKENI come from the germline V gene. This CDR3 reads CASSPGTETQYF. The CDR3, as DNA: TGTGCCAGCTCACCCGGGACGGAGACCCAGTACTTC.

This sequence joins TRBV6-4 and TRBJ2-1; D gene unclear. The CDR3 totals 14 residues. Trimming pared 3 bases from V and 4 bases from J, leaving 10 bases between. CDR1 and CDR2 from the germline V gene are MRHNA and SNTAGT. The CDR3 sequence: CASSETPGYNEQFF. The CDR3 DNA follows: TGTGCCAGCAGTGAGACCCCCGGGTACAATGAGCAGTTCTTC.

The sample holds many counts of this clonotype. The chain joins TRBV20-1 to TRBJ2-1, with a weak D call TRBD1 (6 bases). The V gene lost 3 bases and the J gene lost 7 bases, with 13 bases spanning the gap. This CDR3 comprises 13 residues. Germline V gives CDR1 DFQATT, CDR2 SNEGSKA (reference sequence). In DNA, the CDR3 is TGCAGTGCTAGCCAGGGGTCGGGGAATGAGCAGTTCTTC. Translation: CSASQGSGNEQFF.

This clonotype appeared a few times. Mismatch with germline at one junction end may stem from a read error. CDR3 bases: TGTGCCAGCAGTGCCGGACTAGCGGGAGGGTATTACAATGAGCAGTTCTTT. Translating it yields CASSAGLAGGYYNEQFF. This chain links TRBV6-1 with TRBJ2-1; TRBD2 matches 15 bases. The CDR3 has 17 amino acids. The germline V gene encodes CDR1 MNHNS and CDR2 SASEGT.

This clonotype was detected many times. The V call is TRBV20-1, the J call TRBJ2-7; possibly TRBD2 for D (6 bases). Trimming removed 0 bases from V and 2 bases from J, with 11 bases in between. The CDR3 length is 14 residues. Germline V lookup: CDR1 DFQATT, CDR2 SNEGSKA (reference sequence). For the CDR3, the DNA is TGCAGTGCTAGAGATTGGGGAGGAACCTACGAGCAGTACTTC. Encoded protein: CSARDWGGTYEQYF.

This clonotype was detected many times. J is TRBJ1-1 and V is TRBV6-6; TRBD1 might be the D (5 bases). The CDR3 is 14 residues long. From germline, CDR1 is MNHNY and CDR2 SVGAGI (reference sequence). Trimming took 1 base from V and 3 from J, leaving 9 bases between them. Written as DNA, the CDR3 is TGTGCCAGCAGTTACTGGGGGGGACACACTGAAGCTTTCTTT. Protein sequence: CASSYWGGHTEAFF.

CDR3 nucleotides: TGCAGCGTTGGAAGGACAGGGGGCGGGGGCTACACCTTC. Its protein product is CSVGRTGGGGYTF. The gene calls are TRBV29-1 and TRBJ1-2; 11 bases match TRBD1. The length of the CDR3 is 13 residues. Germline loops: CDR1 SQVTM, CDR2 ANQGSEA. The J segment lost 8 bases and the V segment lost 4 bases, leaving 6 bases of the junction unmatched. Variable domain in full (rest from reference TRBV29-1 and TRBJ1-2): SAVISQKPSRDICQRGTSLTIQCQVDSQVTMMFWYRQQPGQSLTLIATANQGSEATYESGFVIDKFPISRPNLTFSTLTVSNMSPEDSSIYLCSVGRTGGGGYTFGSGTRLTVV.

This clonotype was seen a handful of times. The J gene is TRBJ1-2, the V gene TRBV2; weak D call: TRBD1 (6 bases). Trimming stripped 6 bases from V and 0 bases from J, with 8 bases between. This CDR3 has 13 amino acids. Germline loops: CDR1 SNHLY, CDR2 FYNNEI. The CDR3 loop is CASRRGPNYGYTF. The CDR3 DNA follows: TGTGCCAGCAGGCGGGGGCCTAACTATGGCTACACCTTC. The full variable domain, in which reference TRBV2 and TRBJ1-2 provide the parts outside the CDR3, is EPEVTQTPSHQVTQMGQEVILRCVPISNHLYFYWYRQILGQKVEFLVSFYNNEISEKSEIFDDQFSVERPDGSNFTLKIRSTKLEDSAMYFCASRRGPNYGYTFGSGTRLTVV.

This clonotype was found many times. The rearrangement joins TRBV20-1 to TRBJ1-4; D perhaps matches TRBD1 (5 bases). The CDR3 runs to 12 residues. The germline CDR1 and CDR2 sequences are DFQATT and SNEGSKA (reference sequence). V dropped 5 bases and J dropped 6 bases, with 10 bases sitting between them. The chain's CDR3 is CSAGQGDEKLFF. CDR3 DNA: TGCAGTGCTGGGCAGGGAGATGAAAAACTGTTTTTT.

This clonotype was seen many times. The gene calls are TRBV11-2 and TRBJ2-7; no clear D gene. The V end was cut by 2 bases, the J end by 2 bases, with 13 bases between. This CDR3 is built from 15 residues. Per germline, CDR1 SGHAT and CDR2 FQNNGV. Here the CDR3 DNA reads TGTGCCAGCAGCTTACCGGGTCTTGTAACCTACGAGCAGTACTTC. It translates to CASSLPGLVTYEQYF. Full variable domain (rest looked up from reference TRBV11-2 and TRBJ2-7): EAGVAQSPRYKIIEKRQSVAFWCNPISGHATLYWYQQILGQGPKLLIQFQNNGVVDDSQLPKDRFSAERLKGVDSTLKIQPAKLEDSAVYLCASSLPGLVTYEQYFGPGTRLTVT.

Many counts were recorded for this clonotype. The CDR3 DNA reads TGTGCCAGCAGCGCCTCAACAGGGGGCCAGAACACTGAAGCTTTCTTT. Translated, it gives CASSASTGGQNTEAFF. The chain carries TRBV2 and TRBJ1-1; TRBD1 agrees at 9 bases. CDR3 length: 16 amino acids. From germline, CDR1 is SNHLY and CDR2 FYNNEI. The V and J ends lost 6 bases and 1 base, in that order; junction bases with no gene match: 9.

This clonotype was seen more than once but under ten times. V usage is TRBV9 and J usage is TRBJ2-7, with 8 bases matching TRBD2. V lost 2 bases to trimming and J lost 0 bases; unmatched junction nucleotides: 7. In germline, CDR1 is SGDLS, CDR2 YYNGEE. CDR3 length: 16 amino acids. The CDR3 spells CASSVGAGTSSYEQYF. Written as DNA, the CDR3 is TGTGCCAGCAGCGTTGGGGCCGGGACTAGCTCCTACGAGCAGTACTTC.

This clonotype was counted between two and nine times. The chain joins TRBV24-1 to TRBJ1-2; D perhaps matches TRBD1 (6 bases). The germline V gene encodes CDR1 KGHDR and CDR2 SFDVKD. Trimming shortened V by 3 bases and J by 6 bases, and 13 bases separated the two germline ends. This CDR3 contains 14 residues. CDR3 region: CATSDPGQINGYTF. CDR3 in DNA: TGTGCCACCAGTGATCCTGGACAGATAAATGGCTACACCTTC.